A single sample gave rise to the 6 T cell receptor beta chains below, sequenced in a study of cytomegalovirus exposure and HLA in healthy donors. PCR amplification relied on 60 Vbeta primers (plus 13 Jbeta primers). Only in-frame clones appear in the TCRdb table, and some are missing; sequencing was by immunoSEQ multiplex PCR. This table has approximately 150,000 clones, roughly three quarters appearing once. The sample comprised PBMCs. These receptors were collected from a human donor in good health.

The chain has TRBV7-4 and TRBJ1-1; D is ambiguous. Germline CDR1 and CDR2: SGHVT and SQSDAQ. This CDR3 has 15 amino acids. Trimming took off 3 bases at V and 1 base at J, with 12 bases between the two ends. CDR3 DNA: TGTGCCAGCAGCTTTTTTCCCAGAGGGAACACTGAAGCTTTCTTT. Translating it yields CASSFFPRGNTEAFF.

The chain carries TRBV4-1 and TRBJ1-5; perhaps TRBD1 as D (5 bases). The CDR3 totals 15 residues. V was shortened by 1 base and J by 7 bases, with 14 bases between the two germline ends. From germline, CDR1 is MGHRA and CDR2 YSYEKL. Written as DNA, the CDR3 is TGCGCCAGCAGCCAAGGAGCAGGGAATTGGCAGCCCCAGCATTTT. Translating it yields CASSQGAGNWQPQHF.

The genes are TRBV5-1 and TRBJ1-2; D is ambiguous. CDR3 length equals 16 residues. Deletions cut 3 bases from V and 7 bases from J, with 22 bases between. The germline V gene encodes CDR1 SGHRS and CDR2 YFSETQ. CDR3 sequence reads: CASSSNSAGAGLGYTF. The DNA of the CDR3 is TGCGCCAGCAGCTCGAATTCGGCCGGCGCGGGTCTTGGCTACACCTTC.

This clone came up once. The rearrangement links TRBV19 to TRBJ1-1, with 10 nucleotides matching TRBD1. The CDR3 sequence is 14 residues long. The V gene's germline CDR1 is LNHDA and CDR2 SQIVND (reference sequence). Unmatched junction bases numbered 5, after V lost 5 bases and J lost 5 bases. The CDR3 here is CASSVDRGRTEAFF. DNA of the CDR3: TGTGCCAGTAGTGTCGACAGGGGGCGTACTGAAGCTTTCTTT.

The gene calls are TRBV6-1 and TRBJ1-5; D uncertain. This CDR3 has 11 amino acids. Germline CDR1 MNHNS, CDR2 SASEGT. Deletions cut 6 bases from V and 3 bases from J, with 3 bases between. The CDR3 coding sequence is TGTGCCAGCAGCTCCAATCAGCCCCAGCATTTT. This gives the protein CASSSNQPQHF.

The table lists this clone with a few counts. The chain couples TRBV5-3 to TRBJ2-1; TRBD2 matches at 7 bases. TRBV5-3 is annotated as an ORF whose role is uncertain. Trimming took 0 bases from V and 8 from J; bases not matched to a gene: 5. CDR3 length equals 14 residues. The CDR3 spells CARSLVAGVHEQFF. CDR3 nucleotides: TGTGCCAGAAGCTTGGTGGCGGGAGTTCATGAGCAGTTCTTC.